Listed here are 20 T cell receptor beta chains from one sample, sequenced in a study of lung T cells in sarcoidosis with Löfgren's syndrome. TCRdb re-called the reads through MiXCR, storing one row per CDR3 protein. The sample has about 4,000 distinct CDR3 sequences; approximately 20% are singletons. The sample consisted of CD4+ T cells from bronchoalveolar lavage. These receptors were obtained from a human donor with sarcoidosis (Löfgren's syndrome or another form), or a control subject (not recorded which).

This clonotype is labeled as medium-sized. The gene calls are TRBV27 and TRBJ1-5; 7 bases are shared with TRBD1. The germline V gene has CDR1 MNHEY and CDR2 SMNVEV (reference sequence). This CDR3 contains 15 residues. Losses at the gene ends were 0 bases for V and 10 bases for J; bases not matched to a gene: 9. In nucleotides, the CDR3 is TGTGCCAGCAGTTTATCGGCTTTAGGGGGCACACCCCAGCATTTT. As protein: CASSLSALGGTPQHF.

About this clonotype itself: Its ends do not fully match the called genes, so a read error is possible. CDR3 protein: CASSIRGSSGSTIYF. The CDR3 DNA reads as TGTGCCAGCAGTATAAGGGGCAGCTCTGGAAGCACCATATATTTT. The chain couples TRBV28 to TRBJ1-3, with a possible D match to TRBD1 (5 bases). The CDR3 is made up of 15 amino acids. Per germline, CDR1 MDHEN and CDR2 SYDVKM.

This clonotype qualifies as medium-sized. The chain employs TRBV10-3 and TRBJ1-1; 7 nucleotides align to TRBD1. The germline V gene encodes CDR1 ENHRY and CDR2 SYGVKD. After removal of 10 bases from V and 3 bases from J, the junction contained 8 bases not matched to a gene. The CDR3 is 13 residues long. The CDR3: CATRDRVDTEAFF. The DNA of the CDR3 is TGTGCCACACGAGACAGGGTAGACACTGAAGCTTTCTTT.

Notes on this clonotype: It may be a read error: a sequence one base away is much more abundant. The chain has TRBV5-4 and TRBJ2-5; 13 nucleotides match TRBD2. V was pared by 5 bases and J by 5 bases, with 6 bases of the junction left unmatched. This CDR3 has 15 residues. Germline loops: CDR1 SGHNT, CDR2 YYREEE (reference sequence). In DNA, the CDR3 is TGTGCCAGCAGATCCCGGACTAGCGGGAGTGAGACCCAGTACTTC. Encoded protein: CASRSRTSGSETQYF.

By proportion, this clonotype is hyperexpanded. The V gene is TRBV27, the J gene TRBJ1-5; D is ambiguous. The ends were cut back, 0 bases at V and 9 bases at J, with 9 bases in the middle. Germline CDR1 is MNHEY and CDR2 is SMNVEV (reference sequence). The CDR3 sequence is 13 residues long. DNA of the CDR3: TGTGCCAGCAGTTTATCGTGGGAGAGGCCCCAGCATTTT. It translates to CASSLSWERPQHF.

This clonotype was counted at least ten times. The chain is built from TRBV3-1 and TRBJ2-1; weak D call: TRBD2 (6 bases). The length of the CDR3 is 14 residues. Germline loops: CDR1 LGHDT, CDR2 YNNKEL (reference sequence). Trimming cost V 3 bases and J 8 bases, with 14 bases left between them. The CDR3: CASSHEASVDEQFF. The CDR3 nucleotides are TGTGCCAGCAGCCATGAGGCTAGCGTTGATGAGCAGTTCTTC.

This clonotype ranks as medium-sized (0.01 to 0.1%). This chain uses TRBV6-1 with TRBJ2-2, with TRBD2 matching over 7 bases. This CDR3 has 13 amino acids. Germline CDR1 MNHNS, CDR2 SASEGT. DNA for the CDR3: TGTGCAGGCGGGAGAGGGAACACCGGGGAGCTGTTTTTT. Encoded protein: CAGGRGNTGELFF.

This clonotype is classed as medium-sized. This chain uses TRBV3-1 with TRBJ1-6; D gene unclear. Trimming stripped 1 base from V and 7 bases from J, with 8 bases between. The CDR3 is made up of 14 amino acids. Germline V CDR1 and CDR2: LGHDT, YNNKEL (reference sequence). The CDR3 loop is CASSQGARNSPLHF. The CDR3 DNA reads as TGTGCCAGCAGCCAAGGGGCGAGGAATTCACCCCTCCACTTT. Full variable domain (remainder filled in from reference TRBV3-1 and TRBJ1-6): DTAVSQTPKYLVTQMGNDKSIKCEQNLGHDTMYWYKQDSKKFLKIMFSYNNKELIINETVPNRFSPKSPDKAHLNLHINSLELGDSAVYFCASSQGARNSPLHFGNGTRLTVT.

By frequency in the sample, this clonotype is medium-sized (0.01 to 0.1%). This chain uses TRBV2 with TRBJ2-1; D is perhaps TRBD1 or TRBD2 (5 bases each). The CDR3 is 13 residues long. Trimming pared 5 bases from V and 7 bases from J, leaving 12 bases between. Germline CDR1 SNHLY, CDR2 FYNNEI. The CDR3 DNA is TGTGCCAGCAGTAAGGGGACGGGGAATGAGCAGTTCTTC. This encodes CASSKGTGNEQFF. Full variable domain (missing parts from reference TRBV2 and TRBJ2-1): EPEVTQTPSHQVTQMGQEVILRCVPISNHLYFYWYRQILGQKVEFLVSFYNNEISEKSEIFDDQFSVERPDGSNFTLKIRSTKLEDSAMYFCASSKGTGNEQFFGPGTRLTVL.

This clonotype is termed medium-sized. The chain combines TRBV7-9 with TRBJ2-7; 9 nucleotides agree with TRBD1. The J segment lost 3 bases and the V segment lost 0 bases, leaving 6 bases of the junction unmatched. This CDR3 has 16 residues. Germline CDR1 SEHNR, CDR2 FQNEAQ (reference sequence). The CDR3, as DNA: TGTGCCAGCAGCTTAGCGAGAGGGACAGGGAGCTACGAGCAGTACTTC. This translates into CASSLARGTGSYEQYF.

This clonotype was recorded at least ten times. The CDR3 loop is CAISESAEQYF. The DNA of the CDR3 is TGTGCCATCAGTGAGTCGGCCGAGCAGTACTTC. The chain is built from TRBV10-3 and TRBJ2-7, with D uncertain. V lost 0 bases, J lost 6 bases, and 3 bases lay in between. The CDR3 contains 11 residues. Germline V gene data show CDR1 as ENHRY and CDR2 as SYGVKD.

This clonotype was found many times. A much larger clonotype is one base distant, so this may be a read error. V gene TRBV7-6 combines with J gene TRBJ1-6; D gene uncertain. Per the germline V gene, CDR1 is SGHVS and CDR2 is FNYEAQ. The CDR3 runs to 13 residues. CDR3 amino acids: CASSLGGGSPPHF. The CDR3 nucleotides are TGTGCCAGCAGCTTAGGGGGAGGATCACCCCCCCACTTT. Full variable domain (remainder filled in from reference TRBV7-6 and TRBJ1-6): GAGVSQSPRYKVTKRGQDVALRCDPISGHVSLYWYRQALGQGPEFLTYFNYEAQQDKSGLPNDRFSAERPEGSISTLTIQRTEQRDSAMYRCASSLGGGSPPHFGNGTRLTVT.

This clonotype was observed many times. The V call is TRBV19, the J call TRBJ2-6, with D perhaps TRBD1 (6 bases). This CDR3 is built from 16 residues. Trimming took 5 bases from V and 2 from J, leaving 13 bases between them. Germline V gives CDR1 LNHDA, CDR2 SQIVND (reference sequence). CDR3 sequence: CASSAYGGPGANVLTF. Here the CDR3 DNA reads TGTGCCAGTAGTGCATATGGGGGCCCTGGGGCCAACGTCCTGACTTTC.

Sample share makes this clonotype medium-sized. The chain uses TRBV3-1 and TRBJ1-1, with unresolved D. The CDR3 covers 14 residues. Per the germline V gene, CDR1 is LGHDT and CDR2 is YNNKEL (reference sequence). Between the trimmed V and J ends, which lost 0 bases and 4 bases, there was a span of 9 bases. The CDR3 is CASSQERVGTEAFF. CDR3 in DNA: TGTGCCAGCAGCCAAGAAAGAGTGGGCACTGAAGCTTTCTTT.

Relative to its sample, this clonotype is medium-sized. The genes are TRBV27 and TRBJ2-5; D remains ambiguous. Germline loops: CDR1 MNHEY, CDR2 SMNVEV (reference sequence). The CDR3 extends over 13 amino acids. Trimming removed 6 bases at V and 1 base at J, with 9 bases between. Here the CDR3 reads CASRKLGQETQYF. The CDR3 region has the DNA TGTGCCAGCAGAAAACTTGGCCAAGAGACCCAGTACTTC.

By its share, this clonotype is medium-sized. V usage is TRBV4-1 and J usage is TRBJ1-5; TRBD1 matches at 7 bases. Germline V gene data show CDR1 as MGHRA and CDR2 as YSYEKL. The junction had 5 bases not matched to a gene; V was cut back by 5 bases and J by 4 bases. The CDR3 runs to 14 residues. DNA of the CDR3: TGCGCCAGCAGCTTGGGACAGCCTAATCAGCCCCAGCATTTT. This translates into CASSLGQPNQPQHF.

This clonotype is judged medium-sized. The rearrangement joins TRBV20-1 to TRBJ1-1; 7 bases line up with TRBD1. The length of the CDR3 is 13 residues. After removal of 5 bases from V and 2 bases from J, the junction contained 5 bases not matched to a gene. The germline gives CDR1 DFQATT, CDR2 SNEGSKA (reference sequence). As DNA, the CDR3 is TGCAGTGCTTCCCGGGACAGTAACACTGAAGCTTTCTTT. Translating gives CSASRDSNTEAFF.

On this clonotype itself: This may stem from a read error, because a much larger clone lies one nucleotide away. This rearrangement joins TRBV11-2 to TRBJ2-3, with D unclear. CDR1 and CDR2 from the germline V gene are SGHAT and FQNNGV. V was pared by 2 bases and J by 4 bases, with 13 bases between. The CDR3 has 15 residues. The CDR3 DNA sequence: TGTGCCAGCAGCTTAATGGGAAGAGACGCAGATACGCAGTATTTT. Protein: CASSLMGRDADTQYF.

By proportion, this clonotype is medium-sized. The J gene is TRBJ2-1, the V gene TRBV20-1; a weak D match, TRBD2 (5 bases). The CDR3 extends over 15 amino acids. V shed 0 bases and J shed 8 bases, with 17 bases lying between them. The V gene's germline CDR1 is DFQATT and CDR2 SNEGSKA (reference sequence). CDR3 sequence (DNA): TGCAGTGCTAGAGATATCGAGGGCCGATCATATGAGCAGTTCTTC. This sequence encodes CSARDIEGRSYEQFF.

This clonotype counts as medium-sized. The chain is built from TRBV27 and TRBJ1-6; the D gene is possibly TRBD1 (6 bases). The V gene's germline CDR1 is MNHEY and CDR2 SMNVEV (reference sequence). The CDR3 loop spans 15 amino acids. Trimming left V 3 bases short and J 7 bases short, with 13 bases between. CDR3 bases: TGTGCCAGCAGTTTCATCGACAGGTGGAATTCACCCCTCCACTTT. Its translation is CASSFIDRWNSPLHF.